This TCR beta chain was profiled in a study of chemoradiotherapy in HPV16-positive cancers. Study as a whole: Two HPV16-positive patients' cells yielded candidate HPV-specific clones and common motifs. Study outcomes and limitations: Non-HPV-specific T cells did not expand in tumors during treatment, whereas candidate HPV-specific clones and E7-related motifs did.

Repertoires were generated with immunoSEQ multiplex PCR, while TCRdb's copy carries only in-frame clones and drops some. The sample gives some 70,000 clones, around nine tenths of which show up once; roughly 4.2% is in the top ten. Over chemoradiotherapy, repertoires were sampled more than once. Note on this clone: Its antigen remains unidentified.

V was trimmed by 4 bases and J by 8 bases, leaving 20 bases between them. The germline V gene encodes CDR1 MRHNA and CDR2 SNTAGT. The CDR3 totals 15 residues. This chain joins TRBV6-4 and TRBJ1-2; D is ambiguous. Sequencing was performed on blood, taken from a patient who underwent chemoradiotherapy. The clonotype was recovered from a human donor with HPV-associated anogenital cancer. The CDR3 region has the DNA TGTGCCAGCAGTGCGGAGGGTGAACGGCCTGGAGGCTACACCTTC. Amino acid sequence: CASSAEGERPGGYTF.